This is a list of T cell receptor beta chains from one sample in a study of T cell changes during pregnancy in multiple sclerosis. Assay used: immunoSEQ multiplex PCR; TCRdb lists only in-frame clones, some missing. The table has 35,000 to 45,000 clones, around nine tenths seen once. The sequencing used CD8+ T cells from peripheral blood mononuclear cells, collected in the first trimester of pregnancy. The origin of the receptors is a female donor with multiple sclerosis, enrolled in a pregnancy study. Each CDR3 is given with its conserved first and last residue. Each record gives: CDR3 DNA, CDR3 protein, D gene, V gene, J gene, clone size. The D gene is left open where the match is weak. Clone size is given for some rows only: seen once, a few or many times, or a class if the clone is expanded.

TGTGCCACCTTACCGGGACAGCACTACGAGCAGTACTTC,CATLPGQHYEQYF,TRBD1,TRBV7-6,TRBJ2-7,NA
TGTGCCAGCAGCCTCTCTTCCCGCTACCTCAACACCGGGGAGCTGTTTTTT,CASSLSSRYLNTGELFF,NA,TRBV14,TRBJ2-2,NA
TGTGCCAGTAGTATAGACGCAGACTCCTATAATTCACCCCTCCACTTT,CASSIDADSYNSPLHF,NA,TRBV19,TRBJ1-6,NA
TGTGCCAGCAGCTTAGAAGCTAACGCCTACAATGAGCAGTTCTTC,CASSLEANAYNEQFF,NA,TRBV7-7,TRBJ2-1,medium-sized
TGTGCCAGCAGCCCATCGAGGAAGAACTATGGCTACACCTTC,CASSPSRKNYGYTF,NA,TRBV7-8,TRBJ1-2,NA
TGCGCCAGCAGCCAAGATTGGGGAGGGAGCGGGGGTGCCAATGAGCAGTTCTTC,CASSQDWGGSGGANEQFF,TRBD2,TRBV4-3,TRBJ2-1,once
TGTGCCAGCAGTGAGACTATCGGTGGCCCCTACAATGAGCAGTTCTTC,CASSETIGGPYNEQFF,NA,TRBV25-1,TRBJ2-1,once
TGTGCCAGCAGCCCGGGATGGAGCAATCAGCCCCAGCATTTT,CASSPGWSNQPQHF,NA,TRBV7-9,TRBJ1-5,NA
TGTGCCAGTAGACCAGACAGCTACACCGAAGAGACCCAGTACTTC,CASRPDSYTEETQYF,NA,TRBV19,TRBJ2-5,NA
TGTGCCAGCAGTACCGGGTCTTCTAATGAAAAACTGTTTTTT,CASSTGSSNEKLFF,NA,TRBV6-5,TRBJ1-4,NA
TGTGCCGGAGAACCGACAGGGGCCCTGAACACCGGGGAGCTGTTTTTT,CAGEPTGALNTGELFF,TRBD1,TRBV7-9,TRBJ2-2,NA
TGTGCCACCCATCGGCCGGGGGACGGGTACGAGCAGTACTTC,CATHRPGDGYEQYF,NA,TRBV2,TRBJ2-7,NA
TGTGCCAGTAGTAAGGACTACACCTACGAGCAGTACTTC,CASSKDYTYEQYF,NA,TRBV19,TRBJ2-7,NA
TGTGCCAGTAGTAGTGACAGGGATGACACTGAAGCTTTCTTT,CASSSDRDDTEAFF,TRBD1,TRBV19,TRBJ1-1,NA
TGTGCCAGCAGCGTAGAGCTAGCGGGGGGGCAGTTCTTC,CASSVELAGGQFF,TRBD2,TRBV9,TRBJ2-1,NA